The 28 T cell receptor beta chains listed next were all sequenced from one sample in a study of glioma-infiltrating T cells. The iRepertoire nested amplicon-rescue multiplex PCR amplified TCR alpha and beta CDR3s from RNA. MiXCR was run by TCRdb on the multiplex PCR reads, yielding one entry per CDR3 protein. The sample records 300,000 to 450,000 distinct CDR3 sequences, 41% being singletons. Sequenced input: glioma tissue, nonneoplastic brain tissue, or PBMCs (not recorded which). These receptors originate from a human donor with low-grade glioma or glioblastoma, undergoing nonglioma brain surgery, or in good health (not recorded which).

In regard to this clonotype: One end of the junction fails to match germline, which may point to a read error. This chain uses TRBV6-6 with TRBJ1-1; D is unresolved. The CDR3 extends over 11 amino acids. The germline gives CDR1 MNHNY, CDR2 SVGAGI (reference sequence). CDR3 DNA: TGTGCCAGCAGTTTAGGTACTGAAGCTTTATTT. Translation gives CASSLGTEALF.

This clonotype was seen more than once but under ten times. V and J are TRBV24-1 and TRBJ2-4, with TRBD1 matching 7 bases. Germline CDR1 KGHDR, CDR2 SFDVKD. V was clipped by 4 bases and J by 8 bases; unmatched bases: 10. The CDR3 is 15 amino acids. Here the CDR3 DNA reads TGTGCCACCAGTGAATCCTACAGGGGTCAGGACATTCAGTACTTC. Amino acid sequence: CATSESYRGQDIQYF.

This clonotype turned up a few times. CDR3 region: CASSESGAAYSGNTIYF. CDR3 coding DNA: TGTGCCAGCAGTGAATCCGGGGCAGCTTACTCTGGAAACACCATATATTTT. The gene calls are TRBV25-1 and TRBJ1-3, with D possibly TRBD1 on 5 matching bases. Trimming removed 1 base at V and 0 bases at J, with 13 bases between. CDR3 length equals 17 residues. Germline CDR1 MGHDK, CDR2 SYGVNS.

The CDR3 spells CATRQGRNTEAFF. DNA of the CDR3: TGTGCCACTAGACAGGGGAGGAACACTGAAGCTTTCTTT. The chain carries TRBV18 and TRBJ1-1; 8 nucleotides agree with TRBD1. J gave up 1 base and V 10 bases, and 5 bases lay outside the gene matches. This CDR3 has 13 amino acids. Germline V gene data show CDR1 as KGHSH and CDR2 as LQKENI.

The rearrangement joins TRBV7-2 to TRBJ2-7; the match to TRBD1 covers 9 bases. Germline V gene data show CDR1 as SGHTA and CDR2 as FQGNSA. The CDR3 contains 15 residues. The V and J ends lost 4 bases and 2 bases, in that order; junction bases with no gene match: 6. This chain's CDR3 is CASSWTGVGTYEQYF. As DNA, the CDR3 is TGTGCCAGCAGCTGGACAGGGGTTGGGACCTACGAGCAGTACTTC. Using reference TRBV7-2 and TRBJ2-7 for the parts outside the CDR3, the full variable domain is GAGVSQSPSNKVTEKGKDVELRCDPISGHTALYWYRQSLGQGLEFLIYFQGNSAPDKSGLPSDRFSAERTGGSVSTLTIQRTQQEDSAVYLCASSWTGVGTYEQYFGPGTRLTVT.

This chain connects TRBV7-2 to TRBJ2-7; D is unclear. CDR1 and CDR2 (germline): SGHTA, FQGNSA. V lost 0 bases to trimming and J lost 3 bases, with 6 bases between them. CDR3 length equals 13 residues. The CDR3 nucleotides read TGTGCCAGCAGCTTAGCCCCGGGCTACGAGCAGTACTTC. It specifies CASSLAPGYEQYF.

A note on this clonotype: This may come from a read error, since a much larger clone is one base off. CDR3 nucleotides: TGTGCCAGCAGGCTGAAGGGGGATACTGAAGCTTTCTTT. Translating it yields CASRLKGDTEAFF. The gene calls are TRBV6-6 and TRBJ1-1; D perhaps matches TRBD1 (6 bases). In germline, CDR1 is MNHNY, CDR2 SVGAGI (reference sequence). V was cut by 6 bases and J by 5 bases, with 13 bases left in between. The length of the CDR3 is 13 residues.

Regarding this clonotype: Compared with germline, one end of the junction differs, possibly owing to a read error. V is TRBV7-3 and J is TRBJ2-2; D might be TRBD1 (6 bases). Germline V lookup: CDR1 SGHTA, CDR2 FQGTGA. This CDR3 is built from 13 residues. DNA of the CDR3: TGTGTCAGCACCACAGGGCCGTCCGGGGAGCTGTTTTTT. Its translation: CVSTTGPSGELFF.

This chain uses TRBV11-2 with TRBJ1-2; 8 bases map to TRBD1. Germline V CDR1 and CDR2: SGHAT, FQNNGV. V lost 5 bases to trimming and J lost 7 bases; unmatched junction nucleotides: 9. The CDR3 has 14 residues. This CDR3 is CASSTRTGTFGYTF. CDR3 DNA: TGTGCCAGCAGCACCCGGACAGGGACGTTTGGCTACACCTTC.

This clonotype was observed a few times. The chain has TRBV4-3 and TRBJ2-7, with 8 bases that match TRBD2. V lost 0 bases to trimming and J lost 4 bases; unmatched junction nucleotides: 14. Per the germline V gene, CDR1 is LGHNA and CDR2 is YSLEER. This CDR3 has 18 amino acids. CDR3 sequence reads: CASSQETIEAGGGYEQYF. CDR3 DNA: TGCGCCAGCAGCCAAGAGACGATAGAGGCGGGAGGTGGATACGAGCAGTACTTC.

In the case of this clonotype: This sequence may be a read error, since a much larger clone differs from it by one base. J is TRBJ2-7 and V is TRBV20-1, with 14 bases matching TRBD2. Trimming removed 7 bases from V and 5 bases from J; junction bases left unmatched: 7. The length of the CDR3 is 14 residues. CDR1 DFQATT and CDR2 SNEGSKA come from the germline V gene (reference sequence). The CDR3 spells CSDPGLAGGNEQYF. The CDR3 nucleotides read TGCAGTGACCCCGGACTAGCGGGAGGTAACGAGCAGTACTTC.

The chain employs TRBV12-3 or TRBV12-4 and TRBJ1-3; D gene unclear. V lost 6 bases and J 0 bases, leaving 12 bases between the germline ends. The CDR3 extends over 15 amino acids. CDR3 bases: TGTGCCAGCAGCCTCGGGCAATACTCTGGAAACACCATATATTTT. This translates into CASSLGQYSGNTIYF.

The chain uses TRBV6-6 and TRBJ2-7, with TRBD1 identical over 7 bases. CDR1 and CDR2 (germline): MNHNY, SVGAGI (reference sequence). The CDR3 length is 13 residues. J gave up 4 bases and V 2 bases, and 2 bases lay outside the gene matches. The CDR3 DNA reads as TGTGCCAGCAGTTACCCGACAGGGTACGAGCAGTACTTC. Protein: CASSYPTGYEQYF.

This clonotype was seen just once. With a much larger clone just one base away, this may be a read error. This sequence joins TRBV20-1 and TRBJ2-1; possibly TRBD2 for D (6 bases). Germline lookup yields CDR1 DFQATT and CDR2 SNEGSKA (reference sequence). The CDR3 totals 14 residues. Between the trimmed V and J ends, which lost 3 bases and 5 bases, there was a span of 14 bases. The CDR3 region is CSARERAPHNEQFF. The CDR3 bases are TGCAGTGCTAGGGAGCGGGCCCCCCACAATGAGCAGTTCTTC.

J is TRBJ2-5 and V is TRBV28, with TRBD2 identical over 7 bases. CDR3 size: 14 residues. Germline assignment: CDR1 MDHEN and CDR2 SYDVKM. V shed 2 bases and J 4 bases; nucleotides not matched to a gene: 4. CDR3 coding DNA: TGTGCCAGCAGTTTAAGGTGGGGGGGAGAGACCCAGTACTTC. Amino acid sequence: CASSLRWGGETQYF.

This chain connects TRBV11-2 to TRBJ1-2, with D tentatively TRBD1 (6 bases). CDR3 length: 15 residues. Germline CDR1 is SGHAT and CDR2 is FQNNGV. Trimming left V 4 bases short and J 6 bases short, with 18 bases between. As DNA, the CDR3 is TGTGCCAGCAGCTCTTGGGCAGGGGCCGCGGATGGCTACACCTTC. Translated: CASSSWAGAADGYTF.

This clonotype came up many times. The CDR3, as DNA: TGTGCCAGCAGTGAAGTAGGGGTAGACACAGATACGCAGTATTTT. It yields the protein CASSEVGVDTDTQYF. The J gene is TRBJ2-3, the V gene TRBV6-1; D perhaps matches TRBD1 (5 bases). The V end was cut by 1 base, the J end by 2 bases, with 10 bases between. This CDR3 has 15 amino acids. Germline V gives CDR1 MNHNS, CDR2 SASEGT.

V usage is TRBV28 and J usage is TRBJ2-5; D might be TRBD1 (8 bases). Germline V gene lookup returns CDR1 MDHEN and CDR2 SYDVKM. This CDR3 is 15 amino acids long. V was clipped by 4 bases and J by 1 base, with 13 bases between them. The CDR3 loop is CASSWTGRVQETQYF. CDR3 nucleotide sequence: TGTGCCAGCAGTTGGACAGGGAGGGTCCAAGAGACCCAGTACTTC.

The CDR3 bases are TGCAGTGCTAGAGATATCTACAAACAGAGCACTGAAGCTTTCTTT. Amino acid sequence: CSARDIYKQSTEAFF. The chain is built from TRBV20-1 and TRBJ1-1; D uncertain. CDR3 length: 15 residues. Germline CDR1 and CDR2: DFQATT and SNEGSKA (reference sequence). With 0 bases removed from V and 4 bases from J, the gap between germline ends came to 15 bases.

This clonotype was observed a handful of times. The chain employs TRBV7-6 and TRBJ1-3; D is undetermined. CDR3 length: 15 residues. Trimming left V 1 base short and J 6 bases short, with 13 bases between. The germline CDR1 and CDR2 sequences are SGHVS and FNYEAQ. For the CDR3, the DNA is TGTGCCAGCAGCTTAGTTTCCGGGATGTTAAACACCATATATTTT. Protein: CASSLVSGMLNTIYF.

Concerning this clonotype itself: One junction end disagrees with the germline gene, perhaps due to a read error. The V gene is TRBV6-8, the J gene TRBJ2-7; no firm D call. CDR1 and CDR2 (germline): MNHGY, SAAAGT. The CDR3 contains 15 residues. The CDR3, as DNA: TGTGCCAGAAAACCCCTAGACTCATTCTCCTACGAGGAGTACTTC. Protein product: CARKPLDSFSYEEYF.

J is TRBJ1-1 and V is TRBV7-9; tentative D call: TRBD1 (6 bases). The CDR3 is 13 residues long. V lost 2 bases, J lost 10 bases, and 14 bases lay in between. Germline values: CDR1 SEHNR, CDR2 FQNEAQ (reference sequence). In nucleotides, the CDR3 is TGTGCCAGCAGCTTAATGGCAGGGGCGGGAGCTTTCTTT. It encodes CASSLMAGAGAFF.

DNA of the CDR3: TGTGCCAGCAGCTCCCTTCGACGTGGCTACACCTTC. It translates to CASSSLRRGYTF. The chain carries TRBV12-3 or TRBV12-4 and TRBJ1-2; D call uncertain. The CDR3 runs to 12 residues. Trimming cost V 6 bases and J 7 bases, with 12 bases left between them.

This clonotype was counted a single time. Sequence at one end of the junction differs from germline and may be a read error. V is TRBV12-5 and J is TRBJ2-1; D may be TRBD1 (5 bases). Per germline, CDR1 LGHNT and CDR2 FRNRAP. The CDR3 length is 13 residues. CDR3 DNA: TGTGCTCGTGGTCTTAGGGGTATCAATGAGCAGTTCTTC. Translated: CARGLRGINEQFF.

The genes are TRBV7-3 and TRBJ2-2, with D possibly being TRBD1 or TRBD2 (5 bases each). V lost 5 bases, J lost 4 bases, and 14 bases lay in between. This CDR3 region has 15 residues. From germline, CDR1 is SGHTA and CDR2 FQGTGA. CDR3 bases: TGTGCCAGCAGCCAGGGACGTTCTAGCACCGGGGAGCTGTTTTTT. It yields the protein CASSQGRSSTGELFF.

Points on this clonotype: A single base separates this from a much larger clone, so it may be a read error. CDR3 in DNA: TGTGCCAGCAGTTTAATAAGGTTTTGGGCTCATTCACCCCTCCACTTT. This translates into CASSLIRFWAHSPLHF. The V gene is TRBV27, the J gene TRBJ1-6; D is uncertain. CDR3 length: 16 amino acids. Germline lookup yields CDR1 MNHEY and CDR2 SMNVEV (reference sequence). The V gene lost 2 bases and the J gene lost 8 bases, with 16 bases spanning the gap.

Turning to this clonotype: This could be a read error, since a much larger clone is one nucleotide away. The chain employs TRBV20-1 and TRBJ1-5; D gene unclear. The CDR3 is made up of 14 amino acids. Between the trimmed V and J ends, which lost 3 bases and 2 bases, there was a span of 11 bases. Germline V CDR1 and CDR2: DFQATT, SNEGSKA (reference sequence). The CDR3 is CSASECGGNQPQHF. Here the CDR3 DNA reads TGCAGTGCTAGTGAATGCGGTGGCAATCAGCCCCAGCATTTT.

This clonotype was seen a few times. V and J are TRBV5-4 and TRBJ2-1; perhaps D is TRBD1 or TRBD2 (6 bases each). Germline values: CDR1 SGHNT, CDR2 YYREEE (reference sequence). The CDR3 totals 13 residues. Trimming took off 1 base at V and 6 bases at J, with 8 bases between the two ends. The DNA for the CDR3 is TGTGCCAGCAGCTTGCGGGGGCGCAATGAGCAGTTCTTC. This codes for CASSLRGRNEQFF.